What follows is one TCR beta chain and its context. The V gene end was trimmed by 3 bases and the J gene end by 6 bases; junction bases not matched to a gene: 9. Germline assignment: CDR1 MDHEN and CDR2 SYDVKM. CDR3 length equals 15 residues. This sample was taken from a study of cytomegalovirus exposure and HLA in healthy donors. The PCR used 60 Vbeta and 13 Jbeta primers. The table came from immunoSEQ multiplex PCR; TCRdb's copy has only in-frame clones and leaves some out. The sample has some 130,000 clones, about 74% seen once. The J gene is TRBJ1-1, the V gene TRBV28; TRBD1 aligns across 8 bases. The clonotype was recovered from a man aged 35 to 55 in good health and CMV-seronegative. The sequenced sample was PBMCs. This chain's CDR3 is CASSLGVAGGPEAFF. CDR3 coding DNA: TGTGCCAGCAGTTTGGGAGTGGCAGGGGGCCCTGAAGCTTTCTTT. Together with reference TRBV28 and TRBJ1-1, the CDR3 gives the full variable domain: DVKVTQSSRYLVKRTGEKVFLECVQDMDHENMFWYRQDPGLGLRLIYFSYDVKMKEKGDIPEGYSVSREKKERFSLILESASTNQTSMYLCASSLGVAGGPEAFFGQGTRLTVV.